This T cell receptor (beta chain) came from a study of cytomegalovirus exposure and HLA in healthy donors. Study findings and constraints: Follow-up analysis later connected one missense variant in DCLRE1C with trimming of TCR beta V- and J-genes.

This CDR3 is built from 15 residues. Germline lookup yields CDR1 PRHDT and CDR2 FYEKMQ (reference sequence). The trim removed 3 bases at V and 8 bases at J, leaving 7 bases unmatched. As regards this clone: Antigen: not known.

Donors likely had unrecorded immune exposures despite being nominally healthy when sampled. PCR amplification relied on 60 Vbeta primers (plus 13 Jbeta primers). The protocol was immunoSEQ multiplex PCR, while the TCRdb copy is restricted to in-frame clones and leaves out a portion. Here the sample spans around 99,000 clones, around 80% being singletons. This TCR was sampled from a man aged 25 to 40 in good health and CMV-seropositive. The chain carries TRBV13 and TRBJ2-1, with 10 bases matching TRBD1. The specimen sequenced was PBMCs. The CDR3 DNA reads as TGTGCCAGCAGCTTCCGGGACAGGGGAACCGATGAGCAGTTCTTC. This encodes CASSFRDRGTDEQFF.